A selection of T cell receptor beta chains follows, all from one sample in a study of technical replicates of blood from several donors. Method: immunoSEQ multiplex PCR; TCRdb's copy keeps in-frame clones and lacks some. The repertoire holds more than 90,000 clones, around 95% seen once, with roughly 0.22% in the top ten. Source material: T cells isolated from PBMCs. The receptors originated from a human donor in good health. CDR3s include the opening cysteine and the closing phenylalanine or tryptophan. Each record gives: clone size, V gene, D gene, J gene, CDR3 protein, CDR3 DNA. A D gene is named only where the DNA matches it firmly. The size field is filled for only some rows; it gives once, few, many or a size class.

clone_size: few
v_call: TRBV7-9
d_call: NA
j_call: TRBJ1-1
cdr3_aa: CASSSDRNTEAFF
cdr3_nt: TGTGCCAGCAGCTCGGACAGGAACACTGAAGCTTTCTTT

clone_size: few
v_call: TRBV28
d_call: TRBD1
j_call: TRBJ1-2
cdr3_aa: CASSPSTGVYGYTF
cdr3_nt: TGTGCCAGCAGCCCTTCTACAGGGGTCTATGGCTACACCTTC

clone_size: NA
v_call: TRBV6-1
d_call: NA
j_call: TRBJ2-1
cdr3_aa: CASSVAGRLLSSYNEQFF
cdr3_nt: TGTGCCAGCAGTGTGGCGGGTCGGTTACTGAGCTCCTACAATGAGCAGTTCTTC

clone_size: NA
v_call: TRBV9
d_call: TRBD2
j_call: TRBJ2-7
cdr3_aa: CASSVAGGSGGDEQYF
cdr3_nt: TGTGCCAGCAGCGTAGCTGGGGGTAGCGGGGGCGACGAGCAGTACTTC

clone_size: NA
v_call: TRBV5-1
d_call: NA
j_call: TRBJ2-1
cdr3_aa: CASSTSVEIYNEQFF
cdr3_nt: TGCGCCAGCAGCACCAGCGTCGAAATTTACAATGAGCAGTTCTTC

clone_size: once
v_call: TRBV28
d_call: TRBD1
j_call: TRBJ1-5
cdr3_aa: CASRPWTGVQPQHF
cdr3_nt: TGTGCCAGCAGACCTTGGACAGGGGTTCAGCCCCAGCATTTT

clone_size: once
v_call: TRBV9
d_call: NA
j_call: TRBJ1-1
cdr3_aa: CASSAGLGSRMNTEAFF
cdr3_nt: TGTGCCAGCAGCGCGGGTCTAGGAAGCCGTATGAACACTGAAGCTTTCTTT

clone_size: NA
v_call: TRBV6-5
d_call: TRBD2
j_call: TRBJ2-3
cdr3_aa: CASSLAGGTDTQYF
cdr3_nt: TGTGCCAGCAGCTTAGCGGGGGGCACAGATACGCAGTATTTT

clone_size: NA
v_call: TRBV28
d_call: TRBD1
j_call: TRBJ2-7
cdr3_aa: CASRGTGNYEQYF
cdr3_nt: TGTGCCAGCAGGGGGACAGGGAACTACGAGCAGTACTTC

clone_size: NA
v_call: TRBV2
d_call: NA
j_call: TRBJ2-1
cdr3_aa: CASSDRDRGQKQFF
cdr3_nt: TGTGCCAGCAGCGACCGGGACCGGGGACAAAAGCAGTTCTTC

clone_size: few
v_call: TRBV19
d_call: NA
j_call: TRBJ1-2
cdr3_aa: CASSIMHATNYGYTF
cdr3_nt: TGTGCCAGTAGTATCATGCACGCTACTAACTATGGCTACACCTTC

clone_size: NA
v_call: TRBV6-5
d_call: TRBD1
j_call: TRBJ2-7
cdr3_aa: CASSFRDRVYEQYF
cdr3_nt: TGTGCCAGCAGTTTCCGGGACAGAGTCTACGAGCAGTACTTC

clone_size: NA
v_call: TRBV11-2
d_call: TRBD1
j_call: TRBJ2-4
cdr3_aa: CASSLAGQGNIQYF
cdr3_nt: TGTGCCAGCAGCTTAGCGGGACAGGGAAACATTCAGTACTTC

clone_size: NA
v_call: TRBV7-6
d_call: NA
j_call: TRBJ2-1
cdr3_aa: CASSLGLAGNEQFF
cdr3_nt: TGTGCCAGCAGCTTAGGACTGGCGGGGAATGAGCAGTTCTTC

clone_size: NA
v_call: TRBV6-1
d_call: TRBD2
j_call: TRBJ2-1
cdr3_aa: CASLLAGGLRNEQFF
cdr3_nt: TGTGCCAGCCTCTTAGCGGGGGGGCTAAGGAATGAGCAGTTCTTC

clone_size: NA
v_call: TRBV19
d_call: NA
j_call: TRBJ1-4
cdr3_aa: CASSIEQQSPEKLFF
cdr3_nt: TGTGCCAGTAGTATAGAACAACAGAGCCCAGAAAAACTGTTTTTT

clone_size: NA
v_call: TRBV7-9
d_call: TRBD2
j_call: TRBJ2-3
cdr3_aa: CASSEGLAGGLKLTDTQYF
cdr3_nt: TGTGCCAGCAGCGAGGGACTAGCGGGAGGGCTTAAGTTGACAGATACGCAGTATTTT

clone_size: NA
v_call: TRBV2
d_call: TRBD1
j_call: TRBJ1-4
cdr3_aa: CASSESGTGGEKLFF
cdr3_nt: TGTGCCAGCAGTGAGAGTGGGACAGGGGGTGAAAAACTGTTTTTT

clone_size: NA
v_call: TRBV11-2
d_call: NA
j_call: TRBJ1-1
cdr3_aa: CASSSPNTEAFF
cdr3_nt: TGTGCCAGCAGCTCTCCGAACACTGAAGCTTTCTTT

clone_size: NA
v_call: TRBV5-3
d_call: TRBD1
j_call: TRBJ1-5
cdr3_aa: CARSLLARDRGGNQPQHF
cdr3_nt: TGTGCCAGAAGCTTACTCGCTCGGGACAGGGGTGGTAATCAGCCCCAGCATTTT

clone_size: few
v_call: TRBV2
d_call: NA
j_call: TRBJ1-1
cdr3_aa: CASSEAVTGTEAFF
cdr3_nt: TGTGCCAGCAGTGAAGCCGTGACAGGCACTGAAGCTTTCTTT

clone_size: NA
v_call: TRBV7-6
d_call: NA
j_call: TRBJ1-1
cdr3_aa: CASSLGLEANTEAFF
cdr3_nt: TGTGCCAGCAGCTTAGGTCTCGAAGCCAACACTGAAGCTTTCTTT

clone_size: NA
v_call: TRBV7-9
d_call: NA
j_call: TRBJ1-3
cdr3_aa: CAGDKGVSGNTIYF
cdr3_nt: TGTGCCGGCGACAAAGGGGTCTCTGGAAACACCATATATTTT

clone_size: NA
v_call: TRBV28
d_call: TRBD1
j_call: TRBJ2-3
cdr3_aa: CASSAGTGVDTQYF
cdr3_nt: TGTGCCAGCAGTGCCGGGACAGGGGTTGATACGCAGTATTTT

clone_size: few
v_call: TRBV6-1
d_call: TRBD1
j_call: TRBJ2-1
cdr3_aa: CASSERRITGVNEQFF
cdr3_nt: TGTGCCAGCAGTGAAAGGCGTATTACAGGGGTCAATGAGCAGTTCTTC

clone_size: NA
v_call: TRBV10-3
d_call: NA
j_call: TRBJ2-1
cdr3_aa: CATEEDNEQFF
cdr3_nt: TGTGCCACCGAGGAGGACAATGAGCAGTTCTTC

clone_size: NA
v_call: TRBV2
d_call: TRBD2
j_call: TRBJ2-3
cdr3_aa: CASTVASGGGRTQYF
cdr3_nt: TGTGCCAGCACTGTCGCTAGCGGGGGGGGACGGACGCAGTATTTT

clone_size: NA
v_call: TRBV7-8
d_call: TRBD1
j_call: TRBJ2-7
cdr3_aa: CASSTWDRIYEQYF
cdr3_nt: TGTGCCAGCAGCACCTGGGACAGAATCTACGAGCAGTACTTC

clone_size: NA
v_call: TRBV7-3
d_call: TRBD1
j_call: TRBJ2-2
cdr3_aa: CASSLTGPNTGELFF
cdr3_nt: TGTGCCAGCAGCCTGACAGGGCCTAACACCGGGGAGCTGTTTTTT

clone_size: once
v_call: TRBV27
d_call: NA
j_call: TRBJ2-5
cdr3_aa: CASSPRRQAYQETQYF
cdr3_nt: TGTGCCAGCAGCCCCAGGCGACAGGCGTACCAAGAGACCCAGTACTTC

clone_size: NA
v_call: TRBV7-8
d_call: TRBD1
j_call: TRBJ1-5
cdr3_aa: CASSSRDRNQPQHF
cdr3_nt: TGTGCCAGCAGCTCCCGGGACAGAAATCAGCCCCAGCATTTT

clone_size: NA
v_call: TRBV14
d_call: TRBD1
j_call: TRBJ2-7
cdr3_aa: CASSQAFPGQSSYEQYF
cdr3_nt: TGTGCCAGCAGCCAAGCATTCCCGGGACAGAGCTCCTACGAGCAGTACTTC

clone_size: NA
v_call: TRBV18
d_call: TRBD1
j_call: TRBJ1-4
cdr3_aa: CASSQGTGKGEKLFF
cdr3_nt: TGTGCCAGCTCACAAGGGACAGGGAAAGGTGAAAAACTGTTTTTT

clone_size: NA
v_call: TRBV28
d_call: NA
j_call: TRBJ1-1
cdr3_aa: CASRNRERGRAFF
cdr3_nt: TGTGCCAGCAGAAACAGGGAAAGGGGTAGGGCTTTCTTT

clone_size: once
v_call: TRBV7-9
d_call: NA
j_call: TRBJ1-1
cdr3_aa: CASSLAGPEAFF
cdr3_nt: TGTGCCAGCAGCTTAGCCGGTCCTGAAGCTTTCTTT

clone_size: NA
v_call: TRBV2
d_call: TRBD2
j_call: TRBJ2-5
cdr3_aa: CASSLGLAGGKTQYF
cdr3_nt: TGTGCCAGCAGCCTTGGACTAGCGGGGGGGAAGACCCAGTACTTC

clone_size: NA
v_call: TRBV15
d_call: NA
j_call: TRBJ1-5
cdr3_aa: CATSFAGFSNQPQHF
cdr3_nt: TGTGCCACCAGCTTTGCCGGTTTCAGCAATCAGCCCCAGCATTTT

clone_size: NA
v_call: TRBV2
d_call: NA
j_call: TRBJ2-5
cdr3_aa: CASLTGQIIQETQYF
cdr3_nt: TGTGCCAGTCTCACCGGACAGATAATCCAAGAGACCCAGTACTTC

clone_size: NA
v_call: TRBV13
d_call: NA
j_call: TRBJ2-3
cdr3_aa: CASRRGGSGDTQYF
cdr3_nt: TGTGCCAGCAGGCGTGGAGGGAGCGGAGATACGCAGTATTTT

clone_size: NA
v_call: TRBV5-5
d_call: NA
j_call: TRBJ2-1
cdr3_aa: CASNQQGIYNEQFF
cdr3_nt: TGTGCCAGCAACCAACAGGGTATTTACAATGAGCAGTTCTTC

clone_size: NA
v_call: TRBV28
d_call: NA
j_call: TRBJ2-1
cdr3_aa: CASSLSPRDSYNEQFF
cdr3_nt: TGTGCCAGCAGTTTATCCCCTCGGGACTCCTACAATGAGCAGTTCTTC

clone_size: NA
v_call: TRBV4-1
d_call: NA
j_call: TRBJ1-1
cdr3_aa: CASSHYRENTEAFF
cdr3_nt: TGCGCCAGCAGCCACTACAGGGAGAACACTGAAGCTTTCTTT

clone_size: NA
v_call: TRBV25-1
d_call: NA
j_call: TRBJ1-4
cdr3_aa: CASSATGYNEKLFF
cdr3_nt: TGTGCCAGCAGTGCGACAGGCTATAATGAAAAACTGTTTTTT

clone_size: NA
v_call: TRBV6-5
d_call: NA
j_call: TRBJ1-1
cdr3_aa: CASRFSWSTEAFF
cdr3_nt: TGTGCCAGCCGATTTTCGTGGAGCACTGAAGCTTTCTTT

clone_size: once
v_call: TRBV28
d_call: NA
j_call: TRBJ1-1
cdr3_aa: CASSFRRGNTEAFF
cdr3_nt: TGTGCCAGCAGTTTTCGGCGAGGGAACACTGAAGCTTTCTTT

clone_size: NA
v_call: TRBV30
d_call: NA
j_call: TRBJ2-7
cdr3_aa: CAWSILRDEQYF
cdr3_nt: TGTGCCTGGAGTATCCTGCGGGACGAGCAGTACTTC

clone_size: NA
v_call: TRBV4-1
d_call: NA
j_call: TRBJ2-5
cdr3_aa: CASSQERYPEETQYF
cdr3_nt: TGCGCCAGCAGCCAAGAGCGGTACCCTGAAGAGACCCAGTACTTC

clone_size: NA
v_call: TRBV5-1
d_call: TRBD1
j_call: TRBJ2-1
cdr3_aa: CASSWTGTGPYNEQFF
cdr3_nt: TGCGCCAGCAGCTGGACCGGGACAGGGCCATACAATGAGCAGTTCTTC

clone_size: NA
v_call: TRBV5-6
d_call: TRBD2
j_call: TRBJ2-2
cdr3_aa: CASSPARRGDTGELFF
cdr3_nt: TGTGCCAGCAGCCCGGCCCGACGGGGGGACACCGGGGAGCTGTTTTTT